This T cell receptor beta chain derives from a study of blood T cell repertoires in COVID-19. About the research overall: PBMCs, B-cell-depleted T cells, or T cells provided the cDNA or gDNA that made up the material.

The CDR3 is made up of 11 amino acids. Germline CDR1 reads DFQATT; CDR2 reads SNEGSKA (reference sequence). Per the original data handling: Estimated nucleated cell counts came from reference gene primer amplification. Data came from immunoSEQ multiplex PCR; TCRdb stores just in-frame clones and leaves some out. V, J and clone size were drawn from that table, and D and trimming were deduced from the DNA. The repertoire has about 320,000 clones, 89% of them found once; the top ten carry under 6.5%. Sequenced input: peripheral blood. The V call is TRBV20-1, the J call TRBJ1-2; 8 bases align to TRBD1. This TCR came from a man between 18 and 35 years old who had recovered from COVID-19. The CDR3 coding sequence is TGCAGGGCCGGGACAGGCTATGGCTACACCTTC. Translating it yields CRAGTGYGYTF.